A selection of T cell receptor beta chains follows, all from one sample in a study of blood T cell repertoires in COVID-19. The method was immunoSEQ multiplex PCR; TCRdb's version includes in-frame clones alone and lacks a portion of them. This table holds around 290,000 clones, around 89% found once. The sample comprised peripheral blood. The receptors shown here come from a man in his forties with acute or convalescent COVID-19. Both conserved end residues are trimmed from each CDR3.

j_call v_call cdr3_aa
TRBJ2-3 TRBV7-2 ASSPSMWTDTQY
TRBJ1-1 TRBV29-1 SSGRRGVTTEAF
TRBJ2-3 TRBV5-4 ASSSYKRGNTQY
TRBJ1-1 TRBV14 ASSQIFLRDPTEAF
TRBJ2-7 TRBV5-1 ASSFVGQGLSEQY
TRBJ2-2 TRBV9 ASSDDRRRGTGELF
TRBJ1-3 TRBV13 ASSAPGQGISGNTIY
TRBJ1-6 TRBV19 ASSARTGYYSPLH
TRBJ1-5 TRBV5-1 ASSLDGWQPQH
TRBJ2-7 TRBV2 ASSNTGGDEQY
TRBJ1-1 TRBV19 ASSWGQGFTEAF
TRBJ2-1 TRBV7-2 ASSYPPRGTYNEQF
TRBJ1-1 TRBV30 AWSAHRDTEAF
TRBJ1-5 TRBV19 ASSKTGGTWPQH
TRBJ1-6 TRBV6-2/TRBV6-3 ASSSNRDSNSPLH
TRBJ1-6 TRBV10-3 AISGGGGISSPLH
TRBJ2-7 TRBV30 AWGDRAFSYEQY
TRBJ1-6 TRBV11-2 ASSLSSTDSPLH
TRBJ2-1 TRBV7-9 ASSLDYSLNEQF
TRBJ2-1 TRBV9 ASSPGLATSNEQF
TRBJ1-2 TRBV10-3 AISQGIYGYT
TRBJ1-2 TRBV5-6 ASSTPGRADHGYT
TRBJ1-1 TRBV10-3 ASWGTRSTEAF
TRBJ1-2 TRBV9 ASSANYGYT
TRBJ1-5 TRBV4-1 ASSLGQGNGQPQH
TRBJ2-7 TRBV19 ASSSQGQGFYEQY
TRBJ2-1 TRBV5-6 ASSLGGAQYLNEQF
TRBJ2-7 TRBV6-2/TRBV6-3 ASTPGLDYEQY
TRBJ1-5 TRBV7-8 ASSFGTVDQPQH
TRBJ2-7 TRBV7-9 ASTFGQGERDEQY
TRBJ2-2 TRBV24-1 ATSDIAGGPGTGELF
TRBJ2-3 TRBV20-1 SASTSADTQY
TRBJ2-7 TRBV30 AWSGQGVGEQY
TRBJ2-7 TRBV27 ASSSHGPNYEQY
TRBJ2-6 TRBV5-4 ASTQGGPLFSGANVLT
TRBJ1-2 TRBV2 ASSDGGYGYT
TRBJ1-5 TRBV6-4 ASSDELNQPQH
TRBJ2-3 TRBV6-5 ASSYSNRDTQY
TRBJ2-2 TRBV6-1 ASSEVRDSGSTGELF
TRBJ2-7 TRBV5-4 ASSYWGGRLTYEQY
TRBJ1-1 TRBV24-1 ATSDSRAGDTEAF
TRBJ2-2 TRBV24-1 ATSDGGQGGTGELF
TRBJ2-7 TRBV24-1 ATQSSGGSYEQY
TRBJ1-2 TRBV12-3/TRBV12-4 ASSPDRFYGYT
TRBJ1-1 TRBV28 ASSFGQIEAF
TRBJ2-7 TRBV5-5 ASSTYSETYEQY
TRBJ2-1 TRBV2 ASSLGHYNEQF
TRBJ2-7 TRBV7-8 ASSLQPPSVTYEQY
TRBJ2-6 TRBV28 ASSLFRGGTGANVLT
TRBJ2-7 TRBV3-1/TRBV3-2 ASSQVAGAEQY